The 24 T cell receptor beta chains presented below share a single source sample, sequenced in a study of cytomegalovirus exposure and HLA in healthy donors. PCR involved 60 Vbeta and 13 Jbeta primers. Produced via immunoSEQ multiplex PCR; TCRdb's table is partial and in-frame only. In the table there are about 140,000 clones, 88% of which are singletons. The sequenced sample was PBMCs. The origin of the receptors is a middle-aged woman in good health and CMV-seronegative.

Note on this clone: One end of the junction fails to match germline, which may point to a read error. The rearrangement links TRBV7-9 to TRBJ2-3, with unresolved D. The CDR3 runs to 11 residues. Germline V gene lookup returns CDR1 SEHNR and CDR2 FQNEAQ (reference sequence). This CDR3 reads CSSLIADTQYF. The CDR3 coding sequence is TGTTCCAGCCTTATCGCAGATACGCAGTATTTT.

This chain connects TRBV29-1 to TRBJ1-3; maybe TRBD1 (6 bases). Germline values: CDR1 SQVTM, CDR2 ANQGSEA. This CDR3 spans 13 amino acids. V dropped 1 base and J dropped 4 bases, with 8 bases sitting between them. The chain's CDR3 is CSVEAGVGNTIYF. In nucleotides, the CDR3 is TGCAGCGTTGAAGCAGGGGTCGGAAACACCATATATTTT.

The J gene is TRBJ1-2, the V gene TRBV28; D call uncertain. Germline-derived CDR1 and CDR2 are MDHEN and SYDVKM. The CDR3 extends over 13 amino acids. V dropped 6 bases and J dropped 0 bases, with 8 bases sitting between them. CDR3 in DNA: TGTGCCAGCAGGGCTGGAGCTAACTATGGCTACACCTTC. This gives the protein CASRAGANYGYTF.

V and J are TRBV25-1 and TRBJ2-5; 13 nucleotides align to TRBD2. The CDR3 has 13 residues. With 6 bases clipped from V and 5 bases from J, the junction kept 0 bases outside the gene matches. Germline V gene data show CDR1 as MGHDK and CDR2 as SYGVNS. The DNA of the CDR3 is TGTGCCAGCAGACTAGCGGGAGGGGAGACCCAGTACTTC. Translation: CASRLAGGETQYF.

The chain uses TRBV6-1 and TRBJ2-2; 13 nucleotides match TRBD2. The CDR3 is 19 amino acids. The trim removed 0 bases at V and 3 bases at J, leaving 7 bases unmatched. Per the germline V gene, CDR1 is MNHNS and CDR2 is SASEGT. CDR3 loop: CASSEAPTSGRFDTGELFF. CDR3 nucleotide sequence: TGTGCCAGCAGTGAAGCCCCGACTAGCGGGAGGTTCGACACCGGGGAGCTGTTTTTT.

The rearrangement uses TRBV13 and TRBJ2-3; tentative D call: TRBD2 (5 bases). Germline loops: CDR1 PRHDT, CDR2 FYEKMQ (reference sequence). The CDR3 consists of 12 residues. The V gene lost 6 bases and the J gene lost 5 bases, with 9 bases spanning the gap. The CDR3 DNA reads as TGTGCCAGCAGAGTCGCGGGAGATACGCAGTATTTT. Its protein is CASRVAGDTQYF.

CDR3 protein: CASSLEFLASYEQYF. CDR3 DNA: TGTGCCAGCAGCTTAGAGTTCCTAGCCTCCTACGAGCAGTACTTC. The V call is TRBV11-3, the J call TRBJ2-7, with a possible D match to TRBD2 (5 bases). V was shortened by 0 bases and J by 0 bases, with 9 bases between the two germline ends. The CDR3 runs 15 residues. Germline V gene data show CDR1 as SGHNT and CDR2 as YENEEA.

The chain carries TRBV27 and TRBJ2-5; tentative D call: TRBD1 (6 bases). Germline V gene sequence: CDR1 MNHEY, CDR2 SMNVEV (reference sequence). V shed 7 bases and J shed 5 bases, with 14 bases lying between them. The CDR3 runs 13 residues. CDR3 in amino acids: CASNQQGGETQYF. The CDR3 DNA follows: TGTGCCAGCAACCAACAGGGCGGGGAGACCCAGTACTTC.

The table lists this clone with a count of one. The chain carries TRBV7-9 and TRBJ2-2, with a possible D match to TRBD1 (6 bases). Germline CDR1 reads SEHNR; CDR2 reads FQNEAQ (reference sequence). Trimming stripped 5 bases from V and 7 bases from J, with 14 bases between. There are 14 residues in the CDR3. CDR3 region: CASSRQGLVGELFF. CDR3 DNA sequence: TGTGCCAGCAGCCGGCAGGGGTTGGTCGGGGAGCTGTTTTTT.

CDR3 amino acids: CASTLNSGSDTQYF. CDR3 bases: TGTGCCAGCACCCTAAACAGCGGGAGTGATACGCAGTATTTT. The chain recombines TRBV9 with TRBJ2-3, with 8 bases fitting TRBD2. The V and J ends lost 6 bases and 6 bases, in that order; junction bases with no gene match: 9. CDR3 length: 14 residues. The germline gives CDR1 SGDLS, CDR2 YYNGEE.

The chain is built from TRBV18 and TRBJ2-2, with 7 bases matching TRBD1. CDR3 length equals 17 residues. Germline lookup yields CDR1 KGHSH and CDR2 LQKENI. Losses at the gene ends were 3 bases for V and 5 bases for J; bases not matched to a gene: 12. The CDR3 DNA reads TGTGCCAGCTCACCCCGAGTCGAGGGGGCCGGGACCGGGGAGCTGTTTTTT. Translation: CASSPRVEGAGTGELFF.

This chain joins TRBV7-2 and TRBJ1-1; D ambiguous. V dropped 0 bases and J dropped 4 bases, with 12 bases sitting between them. CDR1 is SGHTA, CDR2 FQGNSA, per germline. CDR3 length: 15 residues. This CDR3 is CASSLARAAGTEAFF. DNA of the CDR3: TGTGCCAGCAGCTTAGCGAGGGCAGCAGGCACTGAAGCTTTCTTT.

The chain links TRBV29-1 to TRBJ1-1, with D uncertain. Germline CDR1 and CDR2: SQVTM and ANQGSEA. Trimming shortened V by 3 bases and J by 4 bases, and 18 bases separated the two germline ends. The CDR3 contains 15 residues. CDR3: CSVDPGRALGTEAFF. Here the CDR3 DNA reads TGCAGCGTTGACCCCGGGAGGGCTTTGGGCACTGAAGCTTTCTTT.

The chain carries TRBV29-1 and TRBJ2-7; D might be TRBD1 (5 bases). CDR3 length: 14 residues. V lost 6 bases, J lost 0 bases, and 15 bases lay in between. Germline V gene data show CDR1 as SQVTM and CDR2 as ANQGSEA. The CDR3 sequence: CSVETGLTSYEQYF. The CDR3 DNA reads TGCAGCGTGGAAACAGGCCTGACCTCCTACGAGCAGTACTTC.

This sequence joins TRBV6-5 and TRBJ1-1; D not certain. V shed 0 bases and J shed 1 base, with 12 bases lying between them. This CDR3 contains 16 residues. Germline-derived CDR1 and CDR2 are MNHEY and SVGAGI. CDR3: CASSYSLWASNTEAFF. DNA for the CDR3: TGTGCCAGCAGTTACTCGTTGTGGGCTTCGAACACTGAAGCTTTCTTT.

The V gene is TRBV2, the J gene TRBJ1-6, with no clear D. The ends were cut back, 9 bases at V and 10 bases at J, with 16 bases in the middle. From germline, CDR1 is SNHLY and CDR2 FYNNEI. The CDR3 has 13 residues. DNA of the CDR3: TGTGCCAGTAACAAGGAGGGCGACTCACCCCTCCACTTT. It codes for CASNKEGDSPLHF. Full variable domain (outside the CDR3, taken from reference TRBV2 and TRBJ1-6): EPEVTQTPSHQVTQMGQEVILRCVPISNHLYFYWYRQILGQKVEFLVSFYNNEISEKSEIFDDQFSVERPDGSNFTLKIRSTKLEDSAMYFCASNKEGDSPLHFGNGTRLTVT.

The genes are TRBV5-1 and TRBJ2-5; D is possibly TRBD2 (6 bases). Germline-derived CDR1 and CDR2 are SGHRS and YFSETQ. CDR3 length equals 15 residues. Trimming took 0 bases from V and 1 from J, leaving 10 bases between them. Here the CDR3 DNA reads TGCGCCAGCAGCTTGGCCGCGACTAGCCAAGAGACCCAGTACTTC. It is translated as CASSLAATSQETQYF.

The chain joins TRBV7-6 to TRBJ2-7; 7 bases match TRBD2. The V segment lost 2 bases and the J segment 7 bases; nucleotides outside the gene matches: 2. The CDR3 is 12 residues long. CDR1 and CDR2 from the germline V gene are SGHVS and FNYEAQ. The CDR3 nucleotides are TGTGCCAGCAGCTTAACCGGGAGGGAGCAGTACTTC. As protein: CASSLTGREQYF.

V is TRBV6-5 and J is TRBJ2-3; 10 bases fit TRBD2. Trimming removed 6 bases from V and 0 bases from J; junction bases left unmatched: 3. The length of the CDR3 is 15 residues. From germline, CDR1 is MNHEY and CDR2 SVGAGI. CDR3 in amino acids: CASRGLADSTDTQYF. The CDR3 DNA is TGTGCCAGCAGAGGACTAGCGGATAGCACAGATACGCAGTATTTT.

The J gene is TRBJ2-2, the V gene TRBV7-9, with TRBD2 matching over 11 bases. Germline V gene sequence: CDR1 SEHNR, CDR2 FQNEAQ (reference sequence). Trimming took 4 bases from V and 7 from J; bases not matched to a gene: 8. The CDR3 has 16 amino acids. The CDR3 sequence is CASSSSGTSGNGELFF. Written as DNA, the CDR3 is TGTGCCAGCAGCTCCTCCGGGACTAGCGGTAACGGGGAGCTGTTTTTT.

The rearrangement links TRBV28 to TRBJ1-5; possible D gene TRBD1, 6 bases. CDR3 length: 15 residues. The germline gives CDR1 MDHEN, CDR2 SYDVKM. V was trimmed by 5 bases and J by 4 bases, leaving 15 bases between them. The CDR3 DNA sequence: TGTGCCAGCAGTCCCCCAGGGGCTGGGAATCAGCCCCAGCATTTT. It yields the protein CASSPPGAGNQPQHF.

The chain recombines TRBV11-3 with TRBJ2-1; 13 nucleotides agree with TRBD2. V lost 5 bases and J lost 0; bases outside the gene matches: 4. The CDR3 sequence is 17 residues long. Germline V gene data show CDR1 as SGHNT and CDR2 as YENEEA. The CDR3, as DNA: TGTGCCAGCAGCCGGACTAGCGGGAGCCTCTCCTACAATGAGCAGTTCTTC. This gives the protein CASSRTSGSLSYNEQFF.

This clone was counted once. The chain links TRBV5-1 to TRBJ2-7, with D perhaps matching TRBD1 (5 bases). Germline values: CDR1 SGHRS, CDR2 YFSETQ. The CDR3 has 14 residues. V lost 0 bases to trimming and J lost 2 bases, with 9 bases between them. The CDR3 protein is CASSLARAAYEQYF. In DNA, the CDR3 is TGCGCCAGCAGCTTGGCCAGGGCCGCCTACGAGCAGTACTTC.

A word on this clone: The same CDR3 also results from other DNA sequences found in this sample. The gene calls are TRBV9 and TRBJ2-5; D remains ambiguous. V was clipped by 0 bases and J by 3 bases, with 6 bases between them. This CDR3 is 13 amino acids long. The germline V gene has CDR1 SGDLS and CDR2 YYNGEE. The CDR3 DNA follows: TGTGCCAGCAGCGTAGGGGCAGAAGAGACCCAGTACTTC. This translates into CASSVGAEETQYF.